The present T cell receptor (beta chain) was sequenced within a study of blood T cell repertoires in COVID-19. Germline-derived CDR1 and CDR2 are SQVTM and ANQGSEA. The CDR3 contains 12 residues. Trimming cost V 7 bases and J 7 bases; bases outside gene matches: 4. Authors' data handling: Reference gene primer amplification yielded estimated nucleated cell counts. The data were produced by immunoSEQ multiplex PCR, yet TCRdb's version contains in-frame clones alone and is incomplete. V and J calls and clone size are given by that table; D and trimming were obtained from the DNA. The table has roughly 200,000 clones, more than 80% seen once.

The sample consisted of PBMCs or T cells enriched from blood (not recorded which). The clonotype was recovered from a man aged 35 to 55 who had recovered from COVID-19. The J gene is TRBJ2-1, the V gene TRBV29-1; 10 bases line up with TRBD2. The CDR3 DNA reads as TGCAGCGCTAGCGGGGGAGATAATGAGCAGTTCTTC. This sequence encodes CSASGGDNEQFF.